The 18 T cell receptor beta chains below were found in one sample sequenced in a study of blood T cell repertoires in COVID-19. Sequenced by immunoSEQ multiplex PCR; TCRdb stores in-frame clones only, minus some. The sample holds over 250,000 clones, roughly 86% seen once. Sequenced input: PBMCs or T cells enriched from blood (not recorded which). The receptor source for this set is a woman in her twenties or thirties who had recovered from COVID-19.

In its sample, this clone was seen a few times. The rearrangement links TRBV2 to TRBJ1-1, with D uncertain. Deletions cut 6 bases from V and 5 bases from J, with 13 bases between. The CDR3 is 13 residues long. Germline values: CDR1 SNHLY, CDR2 FYNNEI. CDR3 DNA sequence: TGTGCCAGCAGCCCCGAGCGGGCTACTGAAGCTTTCTTT. Encoded protein: CASSPERATEAFF.

The chain carries TRBV7-2 and TRBJ1-2, with a tentative D call TRBD1 (5 bases). CDR1 and CDR2 from the germline V gene are SGHTA and FQGNSA. Trimming stripped 4 bases from V and 5 bases from J, with 17 bases between. CDR3 length: 15 residues. For the CDR3, the DNA is TGTGCCAGCAGCTCCAGGGCCTCCTATGGGTATGGCTACACCTTC. It yields the protein CASSSRASYGYGYTF.

The chain employs TRBV5-5 and TRBJ1-1, with 9 bases aligning to TRBD1. With 8 bases clipped from V and 0 bases from J, the junction kept 8 bases outside the gene matches. The CDR3 spans 15 residues. Germline V gene lookup returns CDR1 SGHKS and CDR2 YYEKEE (reference sequence). The CDR3 sequence: CARGSGQGLNTEAFF. The CDR3 DNA reads TGTGCCAGAGGATCGGGACAGGGTTTGAACACTGAAGCTTTCTTT.

V usage is TRBV10-3 and J usage is TRBJ1-6; D not resolved. V was cut by 4 bases and J by 10 bases, with 20 bases left in between. The CDR3 consists of 16 residues. Germline values: CDR1 ENHRY, CDR2 SYGVKD. The DNA of the CDR3 is TGTGCCATCAGTGGACATGTCAGTAGGGAGCACTCACCCCTCCACTTT. Translated, it gives CAISGHVSREHSPLHF.

This rearrangement joins TRBV7-9 to TRBJ1-4, with 9 bases matching TRBD1. V trimming: 3 bases; J trimming: 2 bases; junction bases outside the gene matches: 7. The germline CDR1 and CDR2 sequences are SEHNR and FQNEAQ (reference sequence). CDR3 length equals 17 residues. Here the CDR3 reads CASSFGDRVMTNEKLFF. CDR3 coding DNA: TGTGCCAGCAGCTTTGGGGACAGGGTCATGACTAATGAAAAACTGTTTTTT. The complete variable domain, with remaining parts taken from reference TRBV7-9 and TRBJ1-4, reads DTGVSQNPRHKITKRGQNVTFRCDPISEHNRLYWYRQTLGQGPEFLTYFQNEAQLEKSRLLSDRFSAERPKGSFSTLEIQRTEQGDSAMYLCASSFGDRVMTNEKLFFGSGTQLSVL.

Comment on this clone: Other DNA sequences within the sample encode an identical CDR3. J is TRBJ1-1 and V is TRBV28; no firm D call. In germline, CDR1 is MDHEN, CDR2 SYDVKM. The V end was cut by 7 bases, the J end by 1 base, with 4 bases between. The CDR3 runs 11 residues. The CDR3 loop is CASIQNTEAFF. The CDR3 DNA sequence: TGTGCCAGCATCCAGAACACTGAAGCTTTCTTT.

V and J are TRBV27 and TRBJ1-1; no definite D call. The CDR3 spans 13 residues. The germline V gene encodes CDR1 MNHEY and CDR2 SMNVEV (reference sequence). The V and J ends lost 0 bases and 6 bases respectively, with 8 bases between them. CDR3 protein: CASSLSTVSEAFF. The CDR3 DNA reads as TGTGCCAGCAGTTTATCCACAGTATCTGAAGCTTTCTTT.

This chain connects TRBV27 to TRBJ1-4, with 8 bases that match TRBD1. From germline, CDR1 is MNHEY and CDR2 SMNVEV (reference sequence). There are 13 residues in the CDR3. The J segment lost 6 bases and the V segment lost 4 bases, leaving 1 base of the junction unmatched. The CDR3 DNA follows: TGTGCCAGCAGTTCAGGGGGCGATGAAAAACTGTTTTTT. Translating gives CASSSGGDEKLFF.

The rearrangement uses TRBV28 and TRBJ2-1; D may be TRBD2 (7 bases). The germline gives CDR1 MDHEN, CDR2 SYDVKM. The CDR3 spans 16 residues. Trimming shortened V by 5 bases and J by 7 bases, and 21 bases separated the two germline ends. The chain's CDR3 is CASSLQGLAEPNEQFF. CDR3 nucleotides: TGTGCCAGCAGTCTTCAGGGGCTAGCGGAACCTAATGAGCAGTTCTTC. The full variable domain, rest sourced from reference TRBV28 and TRBJ2-1, is DVKVTQSSRYLVKRTGEKVFLECVQDMDHENMFWYRQDPGLGLRLIYFSYDVKMKEKGDIPEGYSVSREKKERFSLILESASTNQTSMYLCASSLQGLAEPNEQFFGPGTRLTVL.

The rearrangement uses TRBV6-2 or TRBV6-3 and TRBJ2-5, with 15 bases matching TRBD2. J gave up 2 bases and V 4 bases, and 2 bases lay outside the gene matches. Germline V CDR1 and CDR2: MNHEY, SVGEGT. This CDR3 comprises 16 residues. The CDR3 is CASSLGLAGGQETQYF. CDR3 bases: TGTGCCAGCAGTTTGGGACTAGCGGGGGGACAAGAGACCCAGTACTTC.

This clone was found a few times. This chain joins TRBV11-2 and TRBJ1-5, with 9 bases that match TRBD1. There are 14 residues in the CDR3. Trimming cost V 6 bases and J 4 bases; bases outside gene matches: 4. CDR1 SGHAT and CDR2 FQNNGV come from the germline V gene. CDR3 region: CASSRDRANQPQHF. The DNA for the CDR3 is TGTGCCAGCAGTCGGGACAGGGCAAATCAGCCCCAGCATTTT.

V is TRBV11-2 and J is TRBJ1-2, with D perhaps matching TRBD1 (6 bases). V was cut by 2 bases and J by 8 bases, with 18 bases left in between. Germline values: CDR1 SGHAT, CDR2 FQNNGV. The CDR3 covers 15 residues. CDR3 DNA: TGTGCCAGCAGCTTATCAACCCGAACAGGGTCCGGCTACACCTTC. It translates to CASSLSTRTGSGYTF.

The rearrangement joins TRBV7-8 to TRBJ1-6; D remains ambiguous. Germline V lookup: CDR1 SGHVS, CDR2 FQNEAQ. The CDR3 contains 18 residues. V was cut by 4 bases and J by 3 bases, with 19 bases left in between. The CDR3 bases are TGTGCCAGCAGCTCGGGCGGGGAGGGCTTTAGCTATAATTCACCCCTCCACTTT. Translating gives CASSSGGEGFSYNSPLHF.

The J gene is TRBJ1-5, the V gene TRBV7-9, with 9 bases that match TRBD1. With V trimmed by 1 base and J by 7 bases, 8 bases remained unmatched. The CDR3 runs 16 residues. CDR1 and CDR2 from the germline V gene are SEHNR and FQNEAQ (reference sequence). The CDR3 DNA reads as TGTGCCAGCAGCTTAGTTTCTGGGACAGGGTCCCAGCCCCAGCATTTT. Translating gives CASSLVSGTGSQPQHF. The whole variable domain, remainder taken from reference TRBV7-9 and TRBJ1-5, is DTGVSQNPRHKITKRGQNVTFRCDPISEHNRLYWYRQTLGQGPEFLTYFQNEAQLEKSRLLSDRFSAERPKGSFSTLEIQRTEQGDSAMYLCASSLVSGTGSQPQHFGDGTRLSIL.

The CDR3 spells CASREDQPQHF. CDR3 in DNA: TGTGCCAGCAGGGAGGATCAGCCCCAGCATTTT. The chain carries TRBV6-5 and TRBJ1-5, with D unclear. V was shortened by 6 bases and J by 5 bases, with 5 bases between the two germline ends. CDR1 is MNHEY and CDR2 is SVGAGI in the germline V gene. The CDR3 is 11 amino acids.

The chain couples TRBV2 to TRBJ1-1; D not certain. Germline lookup yields CDR1 SNHLY and CDR2 FYNNEI. This CDR3 spans 13 amino acids. Trimming removed 0 bases at V and 10 bases at J, with 12 bases between. The CDR3, as DNA: TGTGCCAGCAGTGAAGCCCCGGGGTCGGGAGCTTTCTTT. Amino acid sequence: CASSEAPGSGAFF.

J is TRBJ1-5 and V is TRBV6-5; 7 bases are shared with TRBD1. The CDR3 has 15 residues. CDR1 MNHEY and CDR2 SVGAGI come from the germline V gene. Trimming took 6 bases from V and 0 from J; bases not matched to a gene: 5. The CDR3 DNA reads TGTGCCAGCAGAACAGGGGCCGGTAGCAATCAGCCCCAGCATTTT. Translation: CASRTGAGSNQPQHF.

The chain is built from TRBV27 and TRBJ2-2; D remains ambiguous. V dropped 5 bases and J dropped 1 base, with 11 bases sitting between them. The CDR3 has 15 residues. Germline V CDR1 and CDR2: MNHEY, SMNVEV (reference sequence). CDR3 coding DNA: TGTGCCAGCAGTCCCTTCCGACAGAACACCGGGGAGCTGTTTTTT. Translating gives CASSPFRQNTGELFF.